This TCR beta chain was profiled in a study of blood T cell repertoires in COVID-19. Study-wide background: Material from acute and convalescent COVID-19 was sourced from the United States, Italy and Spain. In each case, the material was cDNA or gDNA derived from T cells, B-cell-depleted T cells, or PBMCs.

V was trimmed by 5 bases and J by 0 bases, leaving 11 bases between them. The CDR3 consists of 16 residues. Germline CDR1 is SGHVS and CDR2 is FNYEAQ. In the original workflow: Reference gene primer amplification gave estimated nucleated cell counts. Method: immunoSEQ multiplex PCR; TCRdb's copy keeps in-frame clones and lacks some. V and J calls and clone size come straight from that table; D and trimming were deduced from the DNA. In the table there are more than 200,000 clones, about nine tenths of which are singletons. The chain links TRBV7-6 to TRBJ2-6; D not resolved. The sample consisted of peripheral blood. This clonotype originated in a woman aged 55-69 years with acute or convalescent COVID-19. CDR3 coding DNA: TGTGCCAGCAGCCTTAACTCAAACTCTGGGGCCAACGTCCTGACTTTC. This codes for CASSLNSNSGANVLTF.